The rows below give T cell receptor beta chains drawn from one sample of a study of OX40 agonist ivuxolimab in advanced cancers. TCRdb's table, derived via immunoSEQ multiplex PCR, lists solely in-frame clones and lacks some. The sample has around 34,000 clones, roughly 82% seen once. The starting material was CD4+ or CD8+ T cells sorted from blood, obtained in a trial of the OX40 agonist ivuxolimab. These receptors originate from an adult with an advanced solid tumor such as melanoma, head and neck, liver or kidney cancer. Each CDR3 is given with its conserved first and last residue. Each record gives: CDR3 DNA, CDR3 protein, J gene, V gene, D gene, clone size. A D gene is named only where the DNA matches it firmly. Where a row states a size, it is once, few, many or the class of an expanded clone; other rows omit it.

CDR3 DNA: TGTGCCAGCAGTTTAGGTGAAAAACTGTTTTTT
CDR3 protein: CASSLGEKLFF
J gene: TRBJ1-4
V gene: TRBV27
D gene: .
clone size: few

CDR3 DNA: TGCGCCAGCCTCGCCGGGACTAGCGGGAATATCCACGAGCAGTACTTC
CDR3 protein: CASLAGTSGNIHEQYF
J gene: TRBJ2-7
V gene: TRBV5-1
D gene: TRBD2
clone size: .

CDR3 DNA: TGCGCCAGCTTTGGCAGGCAAAAAGTTGACACCGGGGAGCTGTTTTTT
CDR3 protein: CASFGRQKVDTGELFF
J gene: TRBJ2-2
V gene: TRBV10-1
D gene: .
clone size: few

CDR3 DNA: TGTGCCAGCAGCCGGGACAGGTTACAAGAGACCCAGTACTTC
CDR3 protein: CASSRDRLQETQYF
J gene: TRBJ2-5
V gene: TRBV14
D gene: TRBD1
clone size: .

CDR3 DNA: TGTGCCAGCAGTGACTCGCGGGGTTTTGGCTACACCTTC
CDR3 protein: CASSDSRGFGYTF
J gene: TRBJ1-2
V gene: TRBV6-4
D gene: .
clone size: .

CDR3 DNA: TGTGCCAGTAGCGTAACAGGGGGGACCGGGGAGCTGTTTTTT
CDR3 protein: CASSVTGGTGELFF
J gene: TRBJ2-2
V gene: TRBV19
D gene: TRBD1
clone size: .

CDR3 DNA: TGTGCCAGCAGCTACACTGGGGCCAACGTCCTGACTTTC
CDR3 protein: CASSYTGANVLTF
J gene: TRBJ2-6
V gene: TRBV7-3
D gene: .
clone size: .

CDR3 DNA: TGTGCCACCAGCCCTAATGGACTAGCGGGGGATTACGAGCAGTACTTC
CDR3 protein: CATSPNGLAGDYEQYF
J gene: TRBJ2-7
V gene: TRBV15
D gene: TRBD2
clone size: .

CDR3 DNA: TGTGCCAGCAGTGAACGAGGACGGACCTACGAGCAGTACTTC
CDR3 protein: CASSERGRTYEQYF
J gene: TRBJ2-7
V gene: TRBV25-1
D gene: .
clone size: .

CDR3 DNA: TGTGCCAGTAGTATGACAGCCGGGGATAACCTTTACAATGAGCAGTTCTTC
CDR3 protein: CASSMTAGDNLYNEQFF
J gene: TRBJ2-1
V gene: TRBV19
D gene: .
clone size: few

CDR3 DNA: TGCGCCAGCAGCTTGGACATTGGGCCCTCCTACGAGCAGTACTTC
CDR3 protein: CASSLDIGPSYEQYF
J gene: TRBJ2-7
V gene: TRBV5-1
D gene: .
clone size: .

CDR3 DNA: TGTGCCAGCAGTCCCGCCGACAGACTCTCCTACGAGCAGTACTTC
CDR3 protein: CASSPADRLSYEQYF
J gene: TRBJ2-7
V gene: TRBV27
D gene: .
clone size: few

CDR3 DNA: TGTGCCAGCAGTTTATACTCGGCTAGAACAGATACGCAGTATTTT
CDR3 protein: CASSLYSARTDTQYF
J gene: TRBJ2-3
V gene: TRBV27
D gene: .
clone size: .

CDR3 DNA: TGTGCCAGCAGCTTGATGGGGGAGCAGTACTTC
CDR3 protein: CASSLMGEQYF
J gene: TRBJ2-7
V gene: TRBV5-4
D gene: .
clone size: .

CDR3 DNA: TGTGCCAGCAGCGTAGCCGTCTCGGGCACAGATACGCAGTATTTT
CDR3 protein: CASSVAVSGTDTQYF
J gene: TRBJ2-3
V gene: TRBV9
D gene: .
clone size: once

CDR3 DNA: TGTGCCAGCAGTGAAGGGGTTGGCGGGAGGATGAGGGAGCAGTACTTC
CDR3 protein: CASSEGVGGRMREQYF
J gene: TRBJ2-7
V gene: TRBV6-1
D gene: TRBD2
clone size: .

CDR3 DNA: TGCGCCAGCAGCTGGGTAGCGGGAGAGACCAATGAGCAGTTCTTC
CDR3 protein: CASSWVAGETNEQFF
J gene: TRBJ2-1
V gene: TRBV5-1
D gene: TRBD2
clone size: once

CDR3 DNA: TGTGCCAGCAGCCCGAGGATCCCCAATGAGCAGTTCTTC
CDR3 protein: CASSPRIPNEQFF
J gene: TRBJ2-1
V gene: TRBV7-9
D gene: .
clone size: .

CDR3 DNA: TGTGCCAGCAGCCCTAACATGAACACTGAAGCTTTCTTT
CDR3 protein: CASSPNMNTEAFF
J gene: TRBJ1-1
V gene: TRBV7-6
D gene: .
clone size: .

CDR3 DNA: TGTGCCAGCACCACCACGGGGCAAGAGACCCAGTACTTC
CDR3 protein: CASTTTGQETQYF
J gene: TRBJ2-5
V gene: TRBV6-1
D gene: .
clone size: .

CDR3 DNA: TGTGCCAGTAGTAGCCTGAGCTCCTACGAGCAGTACTTC
CDR3 protein: CASSSLSSYEQYF
J gene: TRBJ2-7
V gene: TRBV19
D gene: .
clone size: .

CDR3 DNA: TGTGCCTGGAGTGTCGGACAGGGCTATGGCTACACCTTC
CDR3 protein: CAWSVGQGYGYTF
J gene: TRBJ1-2
V gene: TRBV30
D gene: TRBD1
clone size: .

CDR3 DNA: TGTGCCAGCAGGGTCGGGGGGGAATTGAACACTGAAGCTTTCTTT
CDR3 protein: CASRVGGELNTEAFF
J gene: TRBJ1-1
V gene: TRBV28
D gene: .
clone size: .

CDR3 DNA: TGCGCCAGCAGCCCCTCCTCCGGGAGCACTGAAGCTTTCTTT
CDR3 protein: CASSPSSGSTEAFF
J gene: TRBJ1-1
V gene: TRBV4-1
D gene: .
clone size: .

CDR3 DNA: TGTGCCAGCAGTGAAAACAGGGGCGCCCCTGGGACCCAGCATTTT
CDR3 protein: CASSENRGAPGTQHF
J gene: TRBJ1-5
V gene: TRBV6-1
D gene: TRBD1
clone size: .

CDR3 DNA: TGCGCCAGCAGCCCCTCGACTCCACCGGACAATGAGCAGTTCTTC
CDR3 protein: CASSPSTPPDNEQFF
J gene: TRBJ2-1
V gene: TRBV4-1
D gene: .
clone size: .

CDR3 DNA: TGTGCCAGCGGAAAGAAGGCAACTAATGAAAAACTGTTTTTT
CDR3 protein: CASGKKATNEKLFF
J gene: TRBJ1-4
V gene: TRBV28
D gene: .
clone size: .

CDR3 DNA: TGTGCCAGCAGCTTAGGCAACTCCAGGACCCTAGGGTACGAGCAGTACTTC
CDR3 protein: CASSLGNSRTLGYEQYF
J gene: TRBJ2-7
V gene: TRBV11-2
D gene: .
clone size: .

CDR3 DNA: TGTGCCAGCAGTTTATCGGCTAGCAGCTACGAGCAGTACTTC
CDR3 protein: CASSLSASSYEQYF
J gene: TRBJ2-7
V gene: TRBV27
D gene: .
clone size: .

CDR3 DNA: TGTGCCAGCAGTTTAGTCAGCGTTAATGAAAAACTGTTTTTT
CDR3 protein: CASSLVSVNEKLFF
J gene: TRBJ1-4
V gene: TRBV28
D gene: .
clone size: .

CDR3 DNA: TGCGCCAGCAGCTTATACTCGGGTTCTAACTCTGGAAACACCATATATTTT
CDR3 protein: CASSLYSGSNSGNTIYF
J gene: TRBJ1-3
V gene: TRBV5-1
D gene: .
clone size: .

CDR3 DNA: TGTGCCAGCAGCCGCCGGGACATCGTCGAGACCCAGTACTTC
CDR3 protein: CASSRRDIVETQYF
J gene: TRBJ2-5
V gene: TRBV7-9
D gene: .
clone size: .